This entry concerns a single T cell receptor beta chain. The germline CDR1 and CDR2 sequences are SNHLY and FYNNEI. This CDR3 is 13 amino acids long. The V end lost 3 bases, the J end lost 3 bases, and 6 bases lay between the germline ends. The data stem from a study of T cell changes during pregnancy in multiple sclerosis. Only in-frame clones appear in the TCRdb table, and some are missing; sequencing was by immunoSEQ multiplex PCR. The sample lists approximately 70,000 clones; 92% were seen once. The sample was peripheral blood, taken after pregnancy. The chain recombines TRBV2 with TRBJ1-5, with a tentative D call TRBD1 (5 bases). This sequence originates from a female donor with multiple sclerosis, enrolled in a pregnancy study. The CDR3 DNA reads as TGTGCCAGCAGTGAGGACAACAATCAGCCCCAGCATTTT. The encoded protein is CASSEDNNQPQHF.